What follows are 5 T cell receptor beta chains derived from one specimen sequenced in a study of Graves' ophthalmopathy and Graves' hyperthyroidism. RNA transcripts served as template for amplifying TCR beta CDR3 sequences. First-round RT-PCR employed HTBI primers, with a second-round multiplex PCR after it. TCRdb reprocessed the multiplex PCR reads with MiXCR, giving one entry per CDR3 protein. Of about 400,000 distinct CDR3 sequences listed, 18% were seen once; the top ten hold around 1.5%. The specimen sequenced was peripheral blood. The receptors were gathered from a woman younger than 35 with Graves' ophthalmopathy.

This clonotype showed up just once. The chain combines TRBV7-2 with TRBJ1-2; no reliable D call. The V end lost 4 bases, the J end lost 1 base, and 7 bases lay between the germline ends. The germline CDR1 and CDR2 sequences are SGHTA and FQGNSA. This CDR3 has 13 residues. CDR3 protein: CASSSPDNYGYTF. The CDR3 region has the DNA TGTGCCAGCAGCTCACCGGATAACTATGGCTACACCTTC.

This clonotype has at least ten counts. The chain carries TRBV20-1 and TRBJ2-2; D might be TRBD1 (6 bases). Germline V gives CDR1 DFQATT, CDR2 SNEGSKA (reference sequence). This CDR3 is built from 12 residues. Trimming removed 5 bases at V and 4 bases at J, with 8 bases between. CDR3: CSAYRATGELFF. The CDR3 DNA is TGCAGTGCTTACAGGGCCACCGGGGAGCTGTTTTTT.

This rearrangement joins TRBV12-3 or TRBV12-4 to TRBJ1-2, with 9 positions matching TRBD1. V trimming: 4 bases; J trimming: 5 bases; junction bases outside the gene matches: 5. The CDR3 runs to 14 residues. The CDR3 here is CASSSPGTGYGYTF. Written as DNA, the CDR3 is TGTGCCAGCAGTTCTCCCGGGACAGGGTATGGCTACACCTTC.

The table lists this clonotype with many counts. The rearrangement links TRBV28 to TRBJ2-7; D not certain. V was clipped by 6 bases and J by 2 bases, with 17 bases between them. Per germline, CDR1 MDHEN and CDR2 SYDVKM. The CDR3 spans 15 residues. The CDR3 loop reads CASRLVPGTTYEQYF. In DNA form, the CDR3 reads TGTGCCAGCAGACTCGTCCCGGGCACAACCTACGAGCAGTACTTC.

The chain employs TRBV14 and TRBJ1-2; D may be TRBD1 (5 bases). There are 13 residues in the CDR3. V was pared by 6 bases and J by 3 bases, with 11 bases between. Germline values: CDR1 SGHDN, CDR2 FVKESK. CDR3 protein: CASSRRQYYGYTF. For the CDR3, the DNA is TGTGCCAGCAGTCGCCGACAGTACTATGGCTACACCTTC.